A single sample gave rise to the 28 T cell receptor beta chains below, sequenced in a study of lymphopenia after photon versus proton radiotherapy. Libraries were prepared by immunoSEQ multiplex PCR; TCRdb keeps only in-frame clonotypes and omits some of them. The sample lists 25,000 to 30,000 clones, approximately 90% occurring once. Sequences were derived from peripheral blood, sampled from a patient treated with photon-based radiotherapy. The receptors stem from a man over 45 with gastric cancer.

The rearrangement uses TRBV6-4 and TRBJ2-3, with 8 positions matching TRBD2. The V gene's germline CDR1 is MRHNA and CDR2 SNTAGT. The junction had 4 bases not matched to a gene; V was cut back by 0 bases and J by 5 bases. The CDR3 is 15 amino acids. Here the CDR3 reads CASSDSSGGQDTQYF. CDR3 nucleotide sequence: TGTGCCAGCAGTGACTCCAGCGGGGGACAAGATACGCAGTATTTT.

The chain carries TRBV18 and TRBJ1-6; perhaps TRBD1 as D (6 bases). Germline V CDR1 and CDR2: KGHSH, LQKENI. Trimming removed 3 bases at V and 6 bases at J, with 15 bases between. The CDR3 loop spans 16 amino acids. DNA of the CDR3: TGTGCCAGCTCACCCGAAGTCGGGACAACTAATTCACCCCTCCACTTT. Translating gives CASSPEVGTTNSPLHF.

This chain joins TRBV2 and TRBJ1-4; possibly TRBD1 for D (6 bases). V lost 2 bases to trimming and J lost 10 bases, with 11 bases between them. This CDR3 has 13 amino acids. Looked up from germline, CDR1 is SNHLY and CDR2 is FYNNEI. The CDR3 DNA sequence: TGTGCCAGCAGTGAATATAGAGGGGGAAAACTGTTTTTT. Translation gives CASSEYRGGKLFF.

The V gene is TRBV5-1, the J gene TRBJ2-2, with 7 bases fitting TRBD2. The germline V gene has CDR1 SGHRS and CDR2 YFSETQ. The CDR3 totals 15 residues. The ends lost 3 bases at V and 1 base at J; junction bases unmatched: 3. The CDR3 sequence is CASSSTSLNTGELFF. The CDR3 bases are TGCGCCAGCAGCTCGACTAGCTTGAACACCGGGGAGCTGTTTTTT.

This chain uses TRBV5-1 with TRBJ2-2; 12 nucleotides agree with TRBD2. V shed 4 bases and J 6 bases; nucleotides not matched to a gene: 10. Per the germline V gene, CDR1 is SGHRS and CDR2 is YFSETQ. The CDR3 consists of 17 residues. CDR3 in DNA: TGCGCCAGCAGCCCGTTTTCTAGCGGGGGGGCCGCCGGGGAGCTGTTTTTT. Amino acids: CASSPFSSGGAAGELFF.

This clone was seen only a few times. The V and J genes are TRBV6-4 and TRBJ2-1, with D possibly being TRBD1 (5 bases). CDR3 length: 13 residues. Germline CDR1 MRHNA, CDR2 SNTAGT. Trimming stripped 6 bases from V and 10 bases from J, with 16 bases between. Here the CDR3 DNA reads TGTGCCAGCAGCGCGCAGGAAAGGGGAGAGCAGTTCTTC. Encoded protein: CASSAQERGEQFF.

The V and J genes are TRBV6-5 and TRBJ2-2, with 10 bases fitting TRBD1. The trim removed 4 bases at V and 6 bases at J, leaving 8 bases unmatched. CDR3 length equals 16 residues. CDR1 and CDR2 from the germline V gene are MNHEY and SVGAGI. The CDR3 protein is CASSFRQGANSGELFF. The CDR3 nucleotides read TGTGCCAGCAGTTTCAGACAGGGGGCTAATTCCGGGGAGCTGTTTTTT.

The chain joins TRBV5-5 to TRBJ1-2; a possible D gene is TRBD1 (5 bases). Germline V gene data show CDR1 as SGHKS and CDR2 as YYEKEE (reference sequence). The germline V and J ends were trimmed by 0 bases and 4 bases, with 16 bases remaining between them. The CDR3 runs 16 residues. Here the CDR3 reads CASSLVVSGAAYGYTF. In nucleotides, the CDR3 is TGTGCCAGCAGCTTGGTAGTATCCGGGGCGGCCTATGGCTACACCTTC.

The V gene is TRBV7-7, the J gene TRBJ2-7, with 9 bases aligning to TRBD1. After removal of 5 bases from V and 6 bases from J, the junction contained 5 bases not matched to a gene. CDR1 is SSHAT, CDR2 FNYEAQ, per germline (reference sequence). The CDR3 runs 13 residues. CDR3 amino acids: CASSTGTGSEQYF. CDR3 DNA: TGTGCCAGCAGCACCGGGACAGGGAGCGAGCAGTACTTC.

The CDR3 DNA follows: TGTGCCAGCAGCGTTAGCGGGGGCCCCTACAATGAGCAGTTCTTC. Its translation: CASSVSGGPYNEQFF. J is TRBJ2-1 and V is TRBV11-2; 9 bases align to TRBD2. CDR3 size: 15 residues. The germline CDR1 and CDR2 sequences are SGHAT and FQNNGV. V dropped 5 bases and J dropped 2; count of bases not matched to a gene: 4.

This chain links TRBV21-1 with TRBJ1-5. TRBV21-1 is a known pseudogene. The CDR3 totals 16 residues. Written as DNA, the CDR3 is TGTGCCAGCAGCAAACGGGACCCCCAGGAAGATCAGCCCCAGCATTTT. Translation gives CASSKRDPQEDQPQHF.

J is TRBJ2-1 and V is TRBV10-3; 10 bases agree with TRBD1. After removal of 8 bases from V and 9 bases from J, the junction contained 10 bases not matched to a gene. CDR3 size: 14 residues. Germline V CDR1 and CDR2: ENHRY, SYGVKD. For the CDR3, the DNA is TGTGCCATCGCCGGGACAGGGGAGTGGAGTGAGCAGTTCTTC. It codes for CAIAGTGEWSEQFF.

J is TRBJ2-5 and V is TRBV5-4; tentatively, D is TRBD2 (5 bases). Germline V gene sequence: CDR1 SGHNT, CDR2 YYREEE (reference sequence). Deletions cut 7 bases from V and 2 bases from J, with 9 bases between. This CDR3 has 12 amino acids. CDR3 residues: CASATGQETQYF. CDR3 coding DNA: TGTGCCAGCGCGACGGGACAAGAGACCCAGTACTTC.

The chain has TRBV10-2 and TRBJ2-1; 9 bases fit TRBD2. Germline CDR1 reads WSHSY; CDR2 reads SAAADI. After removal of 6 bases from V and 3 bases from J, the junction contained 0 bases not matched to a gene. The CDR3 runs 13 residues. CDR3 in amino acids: CASRTSGYNEQFF. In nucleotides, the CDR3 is TGCGCCAGCAGGACTAGCGGCTACAATGAGCAGTTCTTC.

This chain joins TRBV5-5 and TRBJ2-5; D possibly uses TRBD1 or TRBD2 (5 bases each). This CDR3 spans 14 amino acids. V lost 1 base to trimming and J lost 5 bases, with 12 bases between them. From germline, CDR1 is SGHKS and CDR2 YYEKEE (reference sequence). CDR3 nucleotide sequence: TGTGCCAGCAGCTTGCAGTGGGGGTTGGAGACCCAGTACTTC. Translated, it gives CASSLQWGLETQYF. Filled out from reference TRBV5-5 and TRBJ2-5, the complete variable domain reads DAGVTQSPTHLIKTRGQQVTLRCSPISGHKSVSWYQQVLGQGPQFIFQYYEKEERGRGNFPDRFSARQFPNYSSELNVNALLLGDSALYLCASSLQWGLETQYFGPGTRLLVL.

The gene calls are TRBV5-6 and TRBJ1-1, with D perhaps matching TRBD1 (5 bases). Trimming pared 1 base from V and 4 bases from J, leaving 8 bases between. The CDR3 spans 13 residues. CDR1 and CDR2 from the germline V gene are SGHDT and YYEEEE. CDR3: CASSLWGGTEAFF. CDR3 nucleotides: TGTGCCAGCAGCTTGTGGGGGGGCACTGAAGCTTTCTTT. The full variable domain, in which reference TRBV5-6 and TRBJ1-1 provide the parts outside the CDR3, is DAGVTQSPTHLIKTRGQQVTLRCSPKSGHDTVSWYQQALGQGPQFIFQYYEEEERQRGNFPDRFSGHQFPNYSSELNVNALLLGDSALYLCASSLWGGTEAFFGQGTRLTVV.

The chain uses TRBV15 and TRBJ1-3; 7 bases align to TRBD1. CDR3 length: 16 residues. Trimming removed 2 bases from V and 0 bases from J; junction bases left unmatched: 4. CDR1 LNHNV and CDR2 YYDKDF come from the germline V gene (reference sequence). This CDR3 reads CATSRIDRASGNTIYF. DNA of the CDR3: TGTGCCACCAGCAGAATAGACAGGGCCTCTGGAAACACCATATATTTT. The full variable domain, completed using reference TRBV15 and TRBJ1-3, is DAMVIQNPRYQVTQFGKPVTLSCSQTLNHNVMYWYQQKSSQAPKLLFHYYDKDFNNEADTPDNFQSRRPNTSFCFLDIRSPGLGDTAMYLCATSRIDRASGNTIYFGEGSWLTVV.

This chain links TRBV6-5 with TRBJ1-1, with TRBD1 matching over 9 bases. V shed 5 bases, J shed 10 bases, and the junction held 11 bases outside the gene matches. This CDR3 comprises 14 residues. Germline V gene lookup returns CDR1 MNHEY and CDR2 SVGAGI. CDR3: CASSKTGGNLRAFF. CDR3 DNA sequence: TGTGCCAGCAGTAAAACAGGGGGCAACTTGAGAGCTTTCTTT.

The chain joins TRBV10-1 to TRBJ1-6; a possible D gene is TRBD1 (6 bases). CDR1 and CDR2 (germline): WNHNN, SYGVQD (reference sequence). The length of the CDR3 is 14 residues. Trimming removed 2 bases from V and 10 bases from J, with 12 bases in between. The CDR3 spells CASSENRVDSPLHF. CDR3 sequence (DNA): TGCGCCAGCAGTGAGAACAGGGTGGACTCACCCCTCCACTTT.

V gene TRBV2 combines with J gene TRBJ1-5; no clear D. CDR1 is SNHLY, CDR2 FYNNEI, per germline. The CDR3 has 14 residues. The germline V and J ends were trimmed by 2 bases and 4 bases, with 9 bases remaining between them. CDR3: CASSERRVNQPQHF. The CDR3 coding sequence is TGTGCCAGCAGTGAAAGAAGGGTTAATCAGCCCCAGCATTTT.

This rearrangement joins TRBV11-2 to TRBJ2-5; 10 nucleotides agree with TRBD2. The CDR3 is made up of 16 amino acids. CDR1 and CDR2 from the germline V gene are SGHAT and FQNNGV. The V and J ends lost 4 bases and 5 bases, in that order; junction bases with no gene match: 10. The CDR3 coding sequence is TGTGCCAGCAGCTCGGGGAGCGGGGGGGCCGCGGAGACCCAGTACTTC. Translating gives CASSSGSGGAAETQYF.

The DNA of the CDR3 is TGCAGCTTCGGGACTAGCGGGGGGTTAGAGACCCAGTACTTC. It translates to CSFGTSGGLETQYF. This chain uses TRBV29-1 with TRBJ2-5; TRBD2 matches at 15 bases. The CDR3 loop spans 14 amino acids. The V segment lost 8 bases and the J segment 4 bases; nucleotides outside the gene matches: 5. CDR1 is SQVTM and CDR2 is ANQGSEA in the germline V gene.

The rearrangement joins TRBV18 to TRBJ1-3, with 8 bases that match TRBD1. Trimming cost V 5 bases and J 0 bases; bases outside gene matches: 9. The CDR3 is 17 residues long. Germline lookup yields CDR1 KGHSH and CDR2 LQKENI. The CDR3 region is CASSGAPQGASGNTIYF. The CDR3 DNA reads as TGTGCCAGCTCAGGAGCCCCCCAGGGGGCCTCTGGAAACACCATATATTTT.

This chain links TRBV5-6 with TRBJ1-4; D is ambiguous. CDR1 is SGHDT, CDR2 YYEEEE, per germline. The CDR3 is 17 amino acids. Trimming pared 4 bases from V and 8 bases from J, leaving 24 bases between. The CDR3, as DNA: TGTGCCAGCAGCACAACCCTAGCGGCGGGTAGAGGGGAAAAACTGTTTTTT. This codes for CASSTTLAAGRGEKLFF. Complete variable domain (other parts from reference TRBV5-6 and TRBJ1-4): DAGVTQSPTHLIKTRGQQVTLRCSPKSGHDTVSWYQQALGQGPQFIFQYYEEEERQRGNFPDRFSGHQFPNYSSELNVNALLLGDSALYLCASSTTLAAGRGEKLFFGSGTQLSVL.

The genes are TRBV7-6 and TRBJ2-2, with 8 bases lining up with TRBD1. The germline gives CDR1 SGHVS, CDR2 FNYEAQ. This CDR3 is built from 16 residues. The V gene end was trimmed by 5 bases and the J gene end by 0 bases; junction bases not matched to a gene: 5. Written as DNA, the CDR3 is TGTGCCAGCAGCCCTGGACAGGGTCCGAACACCGGGGAGCTGTTTTTT. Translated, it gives CASSPGQGPNTGELFF.

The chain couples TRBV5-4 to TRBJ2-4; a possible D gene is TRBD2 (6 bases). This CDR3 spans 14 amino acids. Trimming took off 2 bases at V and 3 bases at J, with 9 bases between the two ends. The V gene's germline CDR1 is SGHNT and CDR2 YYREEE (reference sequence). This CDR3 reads CASSLPGVKNIQYF. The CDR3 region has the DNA TGTGCCAGCAGCTTACCGGGGGTCAAAAACATTCAGTACTTC.

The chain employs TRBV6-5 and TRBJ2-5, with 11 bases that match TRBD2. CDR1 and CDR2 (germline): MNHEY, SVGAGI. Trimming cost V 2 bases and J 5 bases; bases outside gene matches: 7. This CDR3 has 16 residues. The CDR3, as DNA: TGTGCCAGCAGTTACAGGCTAGCGGGGGGCCGGGAGACCCAGTACTTC. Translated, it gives CASSYRLAGGRETQYF.

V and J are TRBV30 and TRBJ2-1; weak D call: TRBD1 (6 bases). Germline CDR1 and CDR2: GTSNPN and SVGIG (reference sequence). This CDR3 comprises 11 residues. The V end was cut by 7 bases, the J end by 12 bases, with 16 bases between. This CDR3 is CASSRGRGQFF. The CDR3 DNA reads TGTGCCTCTTCCAGGGGCCGGGGGCAGTTCTTC.